This T cell receptor (beta chain) was retrieved from a study of T-cell memory formation after mild COVID-19. Regarding the study as a whole: Pre-infection memory contained some responding clones, which suggested that cross-reactive memory had joined.

This CDR3 comprises 12 residues. V lost 6 bases to trimming and J lost 10 bases, with 15 bases between them. The germline CDR1 and CDR2 sequences are SNHLY and FYNNEI. UMIs and sample barcodes were carried by the TCR alpha and TCR beta cDNA libraries that 5'RACE produced using constant-segment primers. MiXCR, applied by TCRdb to the 5' RACE reads, yields one record per CDR3 protein. The table records hundreds of thousands of distinct CDR3 sequences, around 20% of them present only once. This clonotype was counted between two and nine times. Its antigen is currently unknown. This TCR was sampled from a man younger than 30 who had mild COVID-19 (a few samples of this study predate the infection). Cell type and time point are not known. This chain joins TRBV2 and TRBJ1-1; possible D gene TRBD1, 6 bases. Material: PBMCs or a T cell subset sorted from them (not recorded which). The CDR3 loop is CASSPYRDPAFF. In DNA, the CDR3 is TGTGCCAGCAGCCCCTACAGGGATCCAGCTTTCTTT.